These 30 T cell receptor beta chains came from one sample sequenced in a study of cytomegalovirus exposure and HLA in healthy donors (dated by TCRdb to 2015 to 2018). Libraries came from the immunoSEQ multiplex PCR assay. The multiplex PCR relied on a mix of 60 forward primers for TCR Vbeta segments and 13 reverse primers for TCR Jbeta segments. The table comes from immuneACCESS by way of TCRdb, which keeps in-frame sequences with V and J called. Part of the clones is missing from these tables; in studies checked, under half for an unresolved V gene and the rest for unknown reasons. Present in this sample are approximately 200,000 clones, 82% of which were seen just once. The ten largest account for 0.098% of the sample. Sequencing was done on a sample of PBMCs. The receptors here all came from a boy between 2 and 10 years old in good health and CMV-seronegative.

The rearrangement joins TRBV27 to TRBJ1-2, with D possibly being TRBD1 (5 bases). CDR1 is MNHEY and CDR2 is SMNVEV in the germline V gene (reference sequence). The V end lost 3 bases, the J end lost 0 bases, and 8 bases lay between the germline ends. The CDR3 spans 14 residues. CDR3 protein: CASSFHRTNYGYTF. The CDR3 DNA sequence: TGTGCCAGCAGTTTTCACAGGACTAACTATGGCTACACCTTC.

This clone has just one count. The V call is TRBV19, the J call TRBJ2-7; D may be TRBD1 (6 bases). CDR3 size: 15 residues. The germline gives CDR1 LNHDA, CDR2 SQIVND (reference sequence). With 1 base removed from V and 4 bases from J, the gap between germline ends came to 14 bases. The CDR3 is CASSIAVGHLYEQYF. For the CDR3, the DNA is TGTGCCAGTAGTATAGCGGTGGGACACTTGTACGAGCAGTACTTC.

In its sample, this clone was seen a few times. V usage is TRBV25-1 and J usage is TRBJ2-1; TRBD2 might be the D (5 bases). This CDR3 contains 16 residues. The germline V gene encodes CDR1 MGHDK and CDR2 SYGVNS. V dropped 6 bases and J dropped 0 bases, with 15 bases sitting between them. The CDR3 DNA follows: TGTGCCAGCAGCCTCGGACTGATGAGCTCCTACAATGAGCAGTTCTTC. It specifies CASSLGLMSSYNEQFF.

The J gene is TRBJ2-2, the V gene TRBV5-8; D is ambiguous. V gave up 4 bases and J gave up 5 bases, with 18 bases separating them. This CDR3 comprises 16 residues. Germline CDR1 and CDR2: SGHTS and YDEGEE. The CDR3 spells CASSLTLGIGTGELFF. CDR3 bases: TGTGCCAGCAGCCTAACATTGGGTATCGGGACCGGGGAGCTGTTTTTT.

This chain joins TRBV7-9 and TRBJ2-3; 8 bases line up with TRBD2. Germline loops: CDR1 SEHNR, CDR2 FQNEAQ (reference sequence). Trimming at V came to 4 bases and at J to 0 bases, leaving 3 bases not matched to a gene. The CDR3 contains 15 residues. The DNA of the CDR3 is TGTGCCAGCAGCTCGAGCGGGGGTAGCACAGATACGCAGTATTTT. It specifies CASSSSGGSTDTQYF.

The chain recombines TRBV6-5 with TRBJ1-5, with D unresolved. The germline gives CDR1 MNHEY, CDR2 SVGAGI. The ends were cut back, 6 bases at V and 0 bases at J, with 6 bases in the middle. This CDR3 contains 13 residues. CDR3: CASREYSNQPQHF. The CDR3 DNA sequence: TGTGCCAGCAGGGAGTATAGCAATCAGCCCCAGCATTTT.

The CDR3 region is CASTTLDRGLNTEAFF. DNA of the CDR3: TGTGCCAGCACGACCCTGGACAGGGGCTTGAACACTGAAGCTTTCTTT. The chain couples TRBV2 to TRBJ1-1; 9 bases fit TRBD1. The CDR3 is 16 amino acids. Germline V CDR1 and CDR2: SNHLY, FYNNEI. Trimming removed 7 bases from V and 0 bases from J; junction bases left unmatched: 9.

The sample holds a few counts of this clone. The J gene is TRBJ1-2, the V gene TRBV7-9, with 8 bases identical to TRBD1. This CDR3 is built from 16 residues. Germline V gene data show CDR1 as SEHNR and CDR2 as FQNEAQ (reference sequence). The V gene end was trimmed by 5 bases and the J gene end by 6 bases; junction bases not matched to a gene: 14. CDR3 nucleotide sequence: TGTGCCAGCAGCCTCGCCCTTGGGACAGGTTGGGATGGCTACACCTTC. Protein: CASSLALGTGWDGYTF.

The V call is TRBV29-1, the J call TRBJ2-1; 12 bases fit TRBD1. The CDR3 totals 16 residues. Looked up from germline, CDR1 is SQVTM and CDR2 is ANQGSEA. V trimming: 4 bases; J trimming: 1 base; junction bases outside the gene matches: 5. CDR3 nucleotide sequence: TGCAGCGTTGCTGGGACAGGGGGCGGGTCCTACAATGAGCAGTTCTTC. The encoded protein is CSVAGTGGGSYNEQFF.

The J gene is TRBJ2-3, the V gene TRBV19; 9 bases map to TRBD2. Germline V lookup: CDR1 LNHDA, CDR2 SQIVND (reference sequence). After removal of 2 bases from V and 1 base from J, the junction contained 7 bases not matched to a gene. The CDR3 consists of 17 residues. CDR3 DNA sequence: TGTGCCAGTAGTATACGTAGCGGGGGCGCGGGCACAGATACGCAGTATTTT. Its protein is CASSIRSGGAGTDTQYF.

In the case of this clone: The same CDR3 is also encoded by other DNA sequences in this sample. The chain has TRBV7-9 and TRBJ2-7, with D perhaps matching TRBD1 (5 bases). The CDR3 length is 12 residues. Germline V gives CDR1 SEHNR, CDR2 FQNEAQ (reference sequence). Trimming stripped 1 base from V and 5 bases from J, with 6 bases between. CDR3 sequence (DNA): TGTGCCAGCAGCTTAGAAGGGGACGAGCAGTACTTC. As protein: CASSLEGDEQYF. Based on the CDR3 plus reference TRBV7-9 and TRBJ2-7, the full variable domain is DTGVSQNPRHKITKRGQNVTFRCDPISEHNRLYWYRQTLGQGPEFLTYFQNEAQLEKSRLLSDRFSAERPKGSFSTLEIQRTEQGDSAMYLCASSLEGDEQYFGPGTRLTVT.

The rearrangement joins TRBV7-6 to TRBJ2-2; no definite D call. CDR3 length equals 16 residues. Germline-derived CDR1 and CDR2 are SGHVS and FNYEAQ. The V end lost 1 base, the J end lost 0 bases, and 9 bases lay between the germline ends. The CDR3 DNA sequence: TGTGCCAGCAGCTTAGATGGGCCTACGAACACCGGGGAGCTGTTTTTT. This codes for CASSLDGPTNTGELFF.

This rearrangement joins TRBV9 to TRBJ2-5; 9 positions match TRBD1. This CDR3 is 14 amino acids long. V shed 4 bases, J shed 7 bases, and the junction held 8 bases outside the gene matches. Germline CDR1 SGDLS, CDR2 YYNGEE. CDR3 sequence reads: CASSPRQGEGTQYF. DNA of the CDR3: TGTGCCAGCAGCCCACGACAGGGGGAAGGGACCCAGTACTTC. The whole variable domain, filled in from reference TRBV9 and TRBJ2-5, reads DSGVTQTPKHLITATGQRVTLRCSPRSGDLSVYWYQQSLDQGLQFLIQYYNGEERAKGNILERFSAQQFPDLHSELNLSSLELGDSALYFCASSPRQGEGTQYFGPGTRLLVL.

CDR3 in amino acids: CASSQTGIPLGEQYF. The CDR3 DNA sequence: TGTGCCAGCAGCCAGACAGGGATACCTCTCGGCGAGCAGTACTTC. The chain joins TRBV14 to TRBJ2-7; 7 bases align to TRBD1. Germline-derived CDR1 and CDR2 are SGHDN and FVKESK. CDR3 length equals 15 residues. The V gene end was trimmed by 3 bases and the J gene end by 6 bases; junction bases not matched to a gene: 11.

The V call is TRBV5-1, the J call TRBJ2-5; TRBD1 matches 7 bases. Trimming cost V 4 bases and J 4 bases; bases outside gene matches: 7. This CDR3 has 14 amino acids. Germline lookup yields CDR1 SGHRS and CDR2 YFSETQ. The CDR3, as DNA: TGCGCCAGCAGCATGAACAACAGGGGAGAGACCCAGTACTTC. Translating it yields CASSMNNRGETQYF.

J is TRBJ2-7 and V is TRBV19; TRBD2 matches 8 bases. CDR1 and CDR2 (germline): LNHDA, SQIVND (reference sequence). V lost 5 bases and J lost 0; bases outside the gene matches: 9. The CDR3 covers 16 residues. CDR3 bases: TGTGCCAGTAGTCTTTCCGCCGGGACTAGCTCCTACGAGCAGTACTTC. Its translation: CASSLSAGTSSYEQYF.

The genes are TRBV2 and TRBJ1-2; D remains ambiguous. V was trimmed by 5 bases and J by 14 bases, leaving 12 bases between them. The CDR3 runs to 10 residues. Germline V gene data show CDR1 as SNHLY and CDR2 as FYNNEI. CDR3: CASSRTGETF. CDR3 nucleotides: TGTGCCAGCAGTCGGACTGGGGAAACCTTC.

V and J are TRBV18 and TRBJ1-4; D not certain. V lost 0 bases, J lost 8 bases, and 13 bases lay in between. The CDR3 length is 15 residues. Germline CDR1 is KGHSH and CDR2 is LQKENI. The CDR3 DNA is TGTGCCAGCTCACCACCAGGGCCCACTAGGGAAAAACTGTTTTTT. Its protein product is CASSPPGPTREKLFF.

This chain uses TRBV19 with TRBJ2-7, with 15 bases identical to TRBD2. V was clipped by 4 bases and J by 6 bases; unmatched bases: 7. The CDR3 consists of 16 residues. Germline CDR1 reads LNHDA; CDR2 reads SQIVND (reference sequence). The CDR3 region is CASSTSGLAGGREQYF. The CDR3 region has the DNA TGTGCCAGTAGTACCTCGGGACTAGCGGGGGGACGCGAGCAGTACTTC.

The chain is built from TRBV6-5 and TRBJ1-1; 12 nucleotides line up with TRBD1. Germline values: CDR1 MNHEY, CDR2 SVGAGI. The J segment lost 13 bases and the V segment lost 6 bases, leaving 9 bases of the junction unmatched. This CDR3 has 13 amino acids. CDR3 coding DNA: TGTGCCAGCAGACGCACCGGGACAGGGGGCGATTTCTTT. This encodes CASRRTGTGGDFF.

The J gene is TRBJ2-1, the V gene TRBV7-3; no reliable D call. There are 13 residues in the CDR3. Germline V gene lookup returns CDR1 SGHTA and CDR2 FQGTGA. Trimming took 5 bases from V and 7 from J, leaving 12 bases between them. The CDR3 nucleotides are TGTGCCAGCAGCCCCCGACTGGGTAATGAGCAGTTCTTC. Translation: CASSPRLGNEQFF.

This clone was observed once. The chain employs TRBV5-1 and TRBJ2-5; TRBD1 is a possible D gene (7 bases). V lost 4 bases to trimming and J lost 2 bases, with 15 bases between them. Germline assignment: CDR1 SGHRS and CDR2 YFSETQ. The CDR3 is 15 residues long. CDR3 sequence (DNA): TGCGCCAGCAGCCTATCCAGGGGGGCACAAGAGACCCAGTACTTC. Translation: CASSLSRGAQETQYF.

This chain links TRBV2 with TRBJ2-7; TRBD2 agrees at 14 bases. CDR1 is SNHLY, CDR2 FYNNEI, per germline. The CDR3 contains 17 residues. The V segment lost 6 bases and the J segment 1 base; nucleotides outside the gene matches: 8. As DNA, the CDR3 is TGTGCCAGCAGAAGACTAGCGGGGGGGTCCTCTTCCTACGAGCAGTACTTC. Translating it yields CASRRLAGGSSSYEQYF.

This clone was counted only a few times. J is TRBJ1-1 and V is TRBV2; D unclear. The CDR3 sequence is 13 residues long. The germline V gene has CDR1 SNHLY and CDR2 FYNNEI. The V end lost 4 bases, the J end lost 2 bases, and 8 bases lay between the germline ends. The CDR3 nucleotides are TGTGCCAGCAGTGTCCAAGCCAACACTGAAGCTTTCTTT. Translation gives CASSVQANTEAFF.

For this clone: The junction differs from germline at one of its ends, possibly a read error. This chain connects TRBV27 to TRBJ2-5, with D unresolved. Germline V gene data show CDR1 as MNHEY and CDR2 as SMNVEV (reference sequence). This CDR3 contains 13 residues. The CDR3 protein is CASRVPNQETQYF. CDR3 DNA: TGTGCCAGCAGAGTACCGAACCAGGAGACCCAGTACTTC.

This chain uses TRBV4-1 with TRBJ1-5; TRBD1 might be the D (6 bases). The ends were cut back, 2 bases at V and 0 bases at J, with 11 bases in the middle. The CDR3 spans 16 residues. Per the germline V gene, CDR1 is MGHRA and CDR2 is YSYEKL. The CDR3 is CASSQTGQYSNQPQHF. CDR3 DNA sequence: TGCGCCAGCAGCCAAACTGGACAGTATAGCAATCAGCCCCAGCATTTT.

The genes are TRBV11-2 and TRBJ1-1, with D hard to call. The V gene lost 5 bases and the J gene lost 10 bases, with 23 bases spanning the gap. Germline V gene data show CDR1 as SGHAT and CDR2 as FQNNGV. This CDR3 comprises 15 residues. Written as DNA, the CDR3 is TGTGCCAGCAGCACCTCCCTTAATGGAGCGAGGGTAGCTTTCTTT. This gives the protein CASSTSLNGARVAFF.

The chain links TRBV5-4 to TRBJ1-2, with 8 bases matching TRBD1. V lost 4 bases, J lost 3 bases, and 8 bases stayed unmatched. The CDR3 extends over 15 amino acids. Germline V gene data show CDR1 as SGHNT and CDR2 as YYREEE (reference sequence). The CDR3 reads CASSPWTGRDYGYTF. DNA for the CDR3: TGTGCCAGCAGCCCGTGGACAGGGAGGGACTATGGCTACACCTTC.

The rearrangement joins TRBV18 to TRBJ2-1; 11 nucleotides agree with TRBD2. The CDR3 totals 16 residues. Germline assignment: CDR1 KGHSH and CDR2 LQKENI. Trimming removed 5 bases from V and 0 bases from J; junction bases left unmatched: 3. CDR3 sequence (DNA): TGTGCCAGCTCAATAGCGGGGGGGTCCTCCTACAATGAGCAGTTCTTC. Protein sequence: CASSIAGGSSYNEQFF.

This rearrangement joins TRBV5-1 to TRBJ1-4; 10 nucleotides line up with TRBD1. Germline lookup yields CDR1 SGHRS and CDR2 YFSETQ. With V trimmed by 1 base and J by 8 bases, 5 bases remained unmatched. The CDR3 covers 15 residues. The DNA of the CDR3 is TGCGCCAGCAGCTTGTTGGGACAGGGGCAGGAAAAACTGTTTTTT. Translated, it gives CASSLLGQGQEKLFF.